A single sample is the source of the 4 T cell receptor beta chains below, sequenced in a study of OX40 agonist ivuxolimab in advanced cancers. The table came from immunoSEQ multiplex PCR; TCRdb's copy has only in-frame clones and leaves some out. The table includes tens of thousands of clones, roughly nine tenths detected once. The specimen was CD4+ or CD8+ T cells sorted from blood, collected in a trial of the OX40 agonist ivuxolimab. These receptors were collected from an adult with an advanced solid tumor such as melanoma, head and neck, liver or kidney cancer.

This rearrangement joins TRBV28 to TRBJ1-5, with D hard to call. The germline V gene encodes CDR1 MDHEN and CDR2 SYDVKM. V gave up 3 bases and J gave up 2 bases, with 14 bases separating them. CDR3 length: 16 amino acids. DNA for the CDR3: TGTGCCAGCAGTTTCTACGGGGAGTTGGGCAATCAGCCCCAGCATTTT. The encoded protein is CASSFYGELGNQPQHF.

The CDR3 sequence: CATSRDPVMNTEAFF. The CDR3 DNA is TGTGCCACCAGCAGAGATCCAGTCATGAACACTGAAGCTTTCTTT. The gene calls are TRBV15 and TRBJ1-1; no firm D call. V gave up 0 bases and J gave up 0 bases, with 8 bases separating them. CDR1 and CDR2 (germline): LNHNV, YYDKDF (reference sequence). The CDR3 is 15 residues long.

This rearrangement joins TRBV4-1 to TRBJ2-5; D is uncertain. Trimming shortened V by 1 base and J by 2 bases, and 14 bases separated the two germline ends. The CDR3 totals 16 residues. Germline V gene lookup returns CDR1 MGHRA and CDR2 YSYEKL. CDR3 DNA sequence: TGCGCCAGCAGCCAAGCAGTCTTGTCAGCTCAAGAGACCCAGTACTTC. Translation gives CASSQAVLSAQETQYF.

This chain connects TRBV5-6 to TRBJ2-1; tentative D call: TRBD2 (6 bases). The germline CDR1 and CDR2 sequences are SGHDT and YYEEEE. The V end was cut by 4 bases, the J end by 12 bases, with 20 bases between. The CDR3 spans 14 residues. The CDR3 DNA is TGTGCCAGCAGCCCACCCGGACTGCGGGGCCCGCAGTTCTTC. It yields the protein CASSPPGLRGPQFF.